Described below is a single T cell receptor beta chain sequence and its context. This specimen comes from a study of sequential checkpoint blockade in melanoma. Treatment here: randomized to nivolumab then ipilimumab (arm A) or the reverse (arm B). Live CD3+CD8+ CD19− CD56− cells were sorted from PBMCs. This CDR3 region has 15 residues. V shed 1 base, J shed 12 bases, and the junction held 14 bases outside the gene matches. Germline CDR1 is LGHNA and CDR2 is YNFKEQ. Assay: immunoSEQ multiplex PCR; the TCRdb copy retains only in-frame clones and omits some. The table lists roughly 17,000 clones, approximately 70% of them singletons, with around 10% in the top ten.

Sequencing used CD8+ T cells sorted from blood (inferred from file names), obtained from a patient given nivolumab and ipilimumab in sequence. The chain links TRBV4-2 to TRBJ1-2; TRBD1 matches 7 bases. The receptor was isolated from a human donor with melanoma. The CDR3 region is CASSQGRQSTGANTF. In DNA, the CDR3 is TGTGCCAGCAGCCAAGGGCGGCAATCCACAGGGGCGAACACCTTC.